Below, one TCR beta chain is given with its context. The sample is drawn from a study of blood T cell repertoires in COVID-19. For the study at large: Samples of COVID-19 (acute and convalescent) were obtained from the United States, Italy and Spain.

The CDR3 sequence is 13 residues long. CDR1 and CDR2 from the germline V gene are MDHEN and SYDVKM. The ends were cut back, 3 bases at V and 4 bases at J, with 9 bases in the middle. Authors' processing steps: Amplifying reference gene primers gave estimates of nucleated cell counts. Sequenced by immunoSEQ multiplex PCR; TCRdb stores in-frame clones only, minus some. That table supplies the V and J calls and clone size; D and trimming were determined from the DNA. The table includes approximately 110,000 clones, approximately 90% detected once. The specimen sequenced was peripheral blood. This receptor was taken from a woman in her forties or fifties with acute or convalescent COVID-19. The V and J genes are TRBV28 and TRBJ1-2; D is ambiguous. The CDR3 coding sequence is TGTGCCAGCAGTTTGCTACAGATCTATGGCTACACCTTC. This gives the protein CASSLLQIYGYTF.